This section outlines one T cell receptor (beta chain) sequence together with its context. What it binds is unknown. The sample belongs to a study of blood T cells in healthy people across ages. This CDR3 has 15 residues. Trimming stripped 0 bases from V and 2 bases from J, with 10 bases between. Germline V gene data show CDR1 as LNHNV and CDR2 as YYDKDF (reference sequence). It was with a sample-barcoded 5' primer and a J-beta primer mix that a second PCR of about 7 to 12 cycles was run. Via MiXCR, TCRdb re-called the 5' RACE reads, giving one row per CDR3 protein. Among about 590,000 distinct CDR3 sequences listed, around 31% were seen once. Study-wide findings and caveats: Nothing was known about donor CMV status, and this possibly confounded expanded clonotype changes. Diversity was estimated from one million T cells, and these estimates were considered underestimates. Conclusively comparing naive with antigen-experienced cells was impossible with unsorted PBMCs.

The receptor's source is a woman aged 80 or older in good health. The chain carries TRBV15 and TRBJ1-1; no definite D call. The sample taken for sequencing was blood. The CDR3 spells CATSRDPASNTEAFF. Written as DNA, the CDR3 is TGTGCCACCAGCAGAGATCCGGCATCTAACACTGAAGCTTTCTTT.